This TCR beta chain emerged from a study of cytomegalovirus exposure and HLA in healthy donors. The V and J ends lost 0 bases and 6 bases respectively, with 7 bases between them. Germline assignment: CDR1 SGHRS and CDR2 YFSETQ. CDR3 length equals 13 residues. The primer mix had 60 Vbeta and 13 Jbeta primers. TCRdb's table, derived via immunoSEQ multiplex PCR, lists solely in-frame clones and lacks some. The sample has some 120,000 clones; roughly 71% are singletons. The receptor comes from a woman aged 50 to 65 in good health and CMV-seropositive. Sequenced sample: PBMCs. The chain carries TRBV5-1 and TRBJ2-1; D unclear. CDR3 coding DNA: TGCGCCAGCAGCTTGGGGTCAGGCAATGAGCAGTTCTTC. Residues: CASSLGSGNEQFF.